The 32 T cell receptor beta chains in this list originate from one sample, sequenced in a study of response to subunit inactivated influenza vaccine. A single record per CDR3 protein comes from TCRdb applying MiXCR to the RT-PCR reads. Of about 570,000 distinct CDR3 sequences listed, 11% are singletons. These same data were also listed under a study on T cells expressing NK-cell markers. That work contributes: Making the TCR beta cDNA relied on 5'RACE template switching with UMIs.

This sample comprised PBMCs from blood, obtained on the day of vaccination. The receptors originated from a man in his fifties or sixties who received an inactivated influenza vaccine.

This clonotype was counted between two and nine times. This chain uses TRBV29-1 with TRBJ1-2; D not resolved. CDR1 is SQVTM and CDR2 is ANQGSEA in the germline V gene. This CDR3 is 11 amino acids long. Trimming cost V 2 bases and J 4 bases, with 5 bases left between them. The CDR3 DNA reads as TGCAGCGTTGAACTGATCTATGGCTACACCTTC. It is translated as CSVELIYGYTF.

This clonotype came up a few times. The chain carries TRBV20-1 and TRBJ1-1, with a weak D call TRBD1 (6 bases). Trimming took off 2 bases at V and 6 bases at J, with 13 bases between the two ends. The CDR3 is 13 amino acids. CDR1 DFQATT and CDR2 SNEGSKA come from the germline V gene (reference sequence). CDR3 region: CSARTGAEAEAFF. As DNA, the CDR3 is TGCAGTGCTAGAACGGGGGCGGAGGCTGAAGCTTTCTTT.

The gene calls are TRBV6-1 and TRBJ1-2, with 8 nucleotides matching TRBD1. Germline CDR1 MNHNS, CDR2 SASEGT. The CDR3 covers 15 residues. J gave up 5 bases and V 7 bases, and 12 bases lay outside the gene matches. CDR3 loop: CASNHLDRGVYGYTF. CDR3 coding DNA: TGTGCCAGCAACCACTTAGACAGGGGCGTTTATGGCTACACCTTC.

This chain joins TRBV27 and TRBJ2-1; D is ambiguous. The CDR3 spans 16 residues. Germline lookup yields CDR1 MNHEY and CDR2 SMNVEV (reference sequence). V lost 2 bases and J 7 bases, leaving 18 bases between the germline ends. CDR3 loop: CASSLRLFRPANEQFF. Here the CDR3 DNA reads TGTGCCAGCAGTTTACGACTCTTCAGGCCTGCGAATGAGCAGTTCTTC.

Many counts were recorded for this clonotype. The CDR3 coding sequence is TGCGCCAGCAGCGCGGAGGGAAAACTGTTTTTT. Its protein product is CASSAEGKLFF. The chain links TRBV5-1 to TRBJ1-4; no clear D gene. The CDR3 length is 11 residues. V lost 4 bases, J lost 10 bases, and 8 bases lay in between. Per the germline V gene, CDR1 is SGHRS and CDR2 is YFSETQ.

The J gene is TRBJ2-5, the V gene TRBV7-9; TRBD1 is a possible D gene (5 bases). CDR1 and CDR2 from the germline V gene are SEHNR and FQNEAQ (reference sequence). Trimming took off 5 bases at V and 1 base at J, with 11 bases between the two ends. This CDR3 is 14 amino acids long. The CDR3 DNA sequence: TGTGCCAGCAGCCCACGACAGCCCCAAGAGACCCAGTACTTC. This encodes CASSPRQPQETQYF.

This chain joins TRBV6-1 and TRBJ2-1; 13 positions match TRBD2. V was clipped by 6 bases and J by 5 bases; unmatched bases: 10. The CDR3 extends over 17 amino acids. Germline V gene data show CDR1 as MNHNS and CDR2 as SASEGT. This CDR3 reads CASRNSAGTSGNNEQFF. CDR3 DNA: TGTGCCAGCAGAAATTCCGCCGGGACTAGCGGGAACAATGAGCAGTTCTTC.

This clonotype was picked up a small number of times. The chain has TRBV25-1 and TRBJ1-5, with D maybe TRBD1 (5 bases). The V gene lost 6 bases and the J gene lost 1 base, with 10 bases spanning the gap. Germline CDR1 is MGHDK and CDR2 is SYGVNS. CDR3 length: 14 amino acids. The CDR3 loop is CASSSPGSNQPQHF. CDR3 bases: TGTGCCAGCAGCTCACCAGGGAGCAATCAGCCCCAGCATTTT.

The sample holds a few counts of this clonotype. This chain links TRBV3-1 with TRBJ1-3; D uncertain. Trimming shortened V by 2 bases and J by 1 base, and 0 bases separated the two germline ends. CDR1 and CDR2 (germline): LGHDT, YNNKEL (reference sequence). The CDR3 runs 12 residues. The CDR3 DNA is TGTGCCAGCAGCCAATCTGGAAACACCATATATTTT. This encodes CASSQSGNTIYF.

This clonotype was counted only a few times. The rearrangement joins TRBV11-1 to TRBJ1-3; weak D call: TRBD1 (6 bases). Deletions cut 6 bases from V and 3 bases from J, with 27 bases between. Germline values: CDR1 SGHAT, CDR2 FQDESV (reference sequence). The CDR3 has 19 residues. The chain's CDR3 is CASSRYIPEGGIIGNTIYF. The DNA for the CDR3 is TGTGCCAGCAGTCGCTATATTCCCGAGGGGGGCATCATTGGAAACACCATATATTTT.

This clonotype occurred a few times. The chain links TRBV6-6 to TRBJ1-2, with D possibly matching TRBD1 (5 bases). The CDR3 totals 12 residues. Between the trimmed V and J ends, which lost 5 bases and 5 bases, there was a span of 9 bases. The germline V gene encodes CDR1 MNHNY and CDR2 SVGAGI (reference sequence). The CDR3: CASSNGTYGYTF. CDR3 sequence (DNA): TGTGCCAGCAGTAACGGGACTTATGGCTACACCTTC.

This clonotype has only a few counts. The chain links TRBV6-5 to TRBJ1-5; D unclear. CDR1 is MNHEY, CDR2 SVGAGI, per germline. CDR3 length equals 15 residues. V lost 2 bases, J lost 0 bases, and 8 bases lay in between. In DNA, the CDR3 is TGTGCCAGCAGTTACGAGTATTATAGCAATCAGCCCCAGCATTTT. Its translation: CASSYEYYSNQPQHF.

This clonotype was observed a few times. CDR3 sequence: CASSSNRQGQFF. CDR3 nucleotides: TGCGCCAGCAGCAGCAACCGACAGGGTCAGTTCTTC. V usage is TRBV5-1 and J usage is TRBJ2-1; 7 bases fit TRBD1. CDR1 and CDR2 from the germline V gene are SGHRS and YFSETQ. The CDR3 sequence is 12 residues long. J gave up 13 bases and V 4 bases, and 8 bases lay outside the gene matches.

The chain links TRBV15 to TRBJ2-7; D is uncertain. Germline CDR1 is LNHNV and CDR2 is YYDKDF (reference sequence). The CDR3 sequence is 15 residues long. The germline V and J ends were trimmed by 0 bases and 1 base, with 10 bases remaining between them. The CDR3 region is CATSRDKGFSYEQYF. Written as DNA, the CDR3 is TGTGCCACCAGCAGAGATAAGGGCTTTTCCTACGAGCAGTACTTC.

The chain is built from TRBV29-1 and TRBJ2-7, with unresolved D. CDR3 length equals 12 residues. CDR1 and CDR2 from the germline V gene are SQVTM and ANQGSEA. The V end lost 3 bases, the J end lost 9 bases, and 15 bases lay between the germline ends. CDR3 sequence (DNA): TGCAGCGTTGAGGGGTACTCTCGCGGGCAGTACTTC. Amino acid sequence: CSVEGYSRGQYF.

The CDR3 nucleotides read TGTGCCAGCAGTTACGACGCGGCTAGCACAGATACGCAGTATTTT. Translating it yields CASSYDAASTDTQYF. The chain has TRBV6-5 and TRBJ2-3; D ambiguous. The length of the CDR3 is 15 residues. Germline values: CDR1 MNHEY, CDR2 SVGAGI. Deletions cut 2 bases from V and 0 bases from J, with 9 bases between.

The V gene is TRBV5-1, the J gene TRBJ1-1; 7 bases agree with TRBD1. The CDR3 covers 16 residues. After removal of 1 base from V and 0 bases from J, the junction contained 6 bases not matched to a gene. Germline V gene data show CDR1 as SGHRS and CDR2 as YFSETQ. The CDR3 protein is CASSLSGQALNTEAFF. The DNA of the CDR3 is TGCGCCAGCAGCTTGTCTGGACAGGCATTGAACACTGAAGCTTTCTTT.

The chain has TRBV20-1 and TRBJ2-7, with 7 bases fitting TRBD1. Germline V gene sequence: CDR1 DFQATT, CDR2 SNEGSKA (reference sequence). The CDR3 consists of 13 residues. J lost 5 bases, V lost 3 bases, and 7 bases had no gene match. The CDR3 reads CSASWQGVNEQYF. The CDR3 DNA sequence: TGCAGTGCTAGTTGGCAGGGGGTGAACGAGCAGTACTTC.

This chain connects TRBV7-2 to TRBJ2-2; D not resolved. The germline gives CDR1 SGHTA, CDR2 FQGNSA. The V end lost 7 bases, the J end lost 1 base, and 13 bases lay between the germline ends. The CDR3 totals 15 residues. CDR3 coding DNA: TGTGCCAGCACCTTTAATCGGGTGAACACCGGGGAGCTGTTTTTT. Amino acid sequence: CASTFNRVNTGELFF.

In its sample, this clonotype was seen a few times. The chain couples TRBV4-1 to TRBJ2-4, with D maybe TRBD1 (5 bases). The germline V gene has CDR1 MGHRA and CDR2 YSYEKL. V lost 4 bases and J lost 0, with 19 bases in between. CDR3 length: 18 residues. The CDR3 reads CASSPFWYRRIAKNIQYF. The DNA for the CDR3 is TGCGCCAGCAGCCCCTTTTGGTACAGGAGAATAGCCAAAAACATTCAGTACTTC.

This clonotype was observed many times. The rearrangement uses TRBV10-3 and TRBJ2-7; tentative D call: TRBD1 (5 bases). Germline lookup yields CDR1 ENHRY and CDR2 SYGVKD. V was clipped by 5 bases and J by 6 bases, with 20 bases between them. The CDR3 is 15 residues long. CDR3 region: CAISQVLAGRSEQYF. The DNA of the CDR3 is TGTGCCATCAGTCAAGTTTTGGCAGGGCGGTCCGAGCAGTACTTC.

This clonotype was counted only a few times. The genes are TRBV6-2 or TRBV6-3 and TRBJ2-3; either TRBD1 or TRBD2 may supply D (5 bases each). The CDR3 extends over 14 amino acids. V dropped 5 bases and J dropped 6 bases, with 15 bases sitting between them. Germline CDR1 reads MNHEY; CDR2 reads SVGEGT. The chain's CDR3 is CASSPRRGADTQYF. CDR3 nucleotide sequence: TGTGCCAGCAGTCCCCGACGGGGCGCGGATACGCAGTATTTT.

In its sample, this clonotype was seen many times. The rearrangement joins TRBV7-9 to TRBJ1-2, with a possible D match to TRBD1 (5 bases). This CDR3 comprises 14 residues. Germline V CDR1 and CDR2: SEHNR, FQNEAQ (reference sequence). V dropped 5 bases and J dropped 6 bases, with 16 bases sitting between them. The CDR3 DNA reads TGTGCCAGCAGCCAACTGACAGAAAAGGATGGCTACACCTTC. Translated, it gives CASSQLTEKDGYTF.

The genes are TRBV20-1 and TRBJ2-1, with no clear D. CDR1 is DFQATT and CDR2 is SNEGSKA in the germline V gene (reference sequence). Trimming cost V 5 bases and J 0 bases, with 5 bases left between them. The CDR3 has 12 residues. This chain's CDR3 is CSARTSYNEQFF. In DNA form, the CDR3 reads TGCAGTGCTCGTACCTCCTACAATGAGCAGTTCTTC.

This clonotype came up many times. This sequence joins TRBV29-1 and TRBJ1-3; D not certain. Trimming took off 3 bases at V and 0 bases at J, with 12 bases between the two ends. Looked up from germline, CDR1 is SQVTM and CDR2 is ANQGSEA. This CDR3 has 15 amino acids. The CDR3 nucleotides are TGCAGCGTTGATTCTGGGTCCGGCTCTGGAAACACCATATATTTT. It translates to CSVDSGSGSGNTIYF.

The V and J genes are TRBV21-1 and TRBJ2-2; TRBD1, as called in the table, went unchecked against the DNA. TRBV21-1 is a known pseudogene. The CDR3 covers 19 residues. The CDR3 coding sequence is TGTGCCAGCAGCAAATCTCCCAGGGACCCGCCGAATGACACCGGGGAGCTGTTTTTT. This codes for CASSKSPRDPPNDTGELFF.

This sequence joins TRBV15 and TRBJ2-5; maybe TRBD2 (5 bases). Germline assignment: CDR1 LNHNV and CDR2 YYDKDF (reference sequence). This CDR3 region has 14 residues. Trimming shortened V by 5 bases and J by 5 bases, and 15 bases separated the two germline ends. CDR3 protein: CATSEGGVRETQYF. Written as DNA, the CDR3 is TGTGCCACCAGCGAGGGTGGGGTCCGGGAGACCCAGTACTTC. The entire variable domain, with the rest obtained from reference TRBV15 and TRBJ2-5, is as follows: DAMVIQNPRYQVTQFGKPVTLSCSQTLNHNVMYWYQQKSSQAPKLLFHYYDKDFNNEADTPDNFQSRRPNTSFCFLDIRSPGLGDTAMYLCATSEGGVRETQYFGPGTRLLVL.

This chain uses TRBV6-1 with TRBJ2-2; D remains unclear. The V gene's germline CDR1 is MNHNS and CDR2 SASEGT. The CDR3 extends over 14 amino acids. The V and J ends lost 6 bases and 3 bases respectively, with 11 bases between them. CDR3 sequence: CASRRLSDTGELFF. The CDR3 nucleotides are TGTGCCAGCAGGAGGCTCTCCGACACCGGGGAGCTGTTTTTT.

This clonotype was counted only a few times. This sequence joins TRBV4-3 and TRBJ2-1, with 7 positions matching TRBD2. Trimming removed 1 base from V and 6 bases from J; junction bases left unmatched: 6. Germline CDR1 LGHNA, CDR2 YSLEER. The CDR3 covers 15 residues. CDR3 sequence reads: CASSQGGSGGNEQFF. The CDR3 region has the DNA TGCGCCAGCAGCCAAGGAGGGTCGGGGGGCAATGAGCAGTTCTTC.

The genes are TRBV6-1 and TRBJ1-2; TRBD1 matches 7 bases. This CDR3 has 16 residues. The J segment lost 0 bases and the V segment lost 6 bases, leaving 10 bases of the junction unmatched. Germline values: CDR1 MNHNS, CDR2 SASEGT. CDR3 amino acids: CASRPRQGSANYGYTF. In nucleotides, the CDR3 is TGTGCCAGCAGACCTAGACAGGGTTCAGCTAACTATGGCTACACCTTC.

The rearrangement joins TRBV5-1 to TRBJ2-1; 9 positions match TRBD2. This CDR3 has 18 amino acids. Germline V gene lookup returns CDR1 SGHRS and CDR2 YFSETQ. V shed 1 base and J 1 base; nucleotides not matched to a gene: 9. DNA for the CDR3: TGCGCCAGCAGCTTGTATCCGGGACTAGCAGATTCCTACAATGAGCAGTTCTTC. Residues: CASSLYPGLADSYNEQFF.

The chain carries TRBV20-1 and TRBJ2-3, with 14 nucleotides matching TRBD2. Germline trimming cut 6 bases from V and 0 bases from J; bases unmatched to any gene: 5. Germline V gene sequence: CDR1 DFQATT, CDR2 SNEGSKA (reference sequence). The CDR3 is 16 amino acids. The DNA of the CDR3 is TGCAGTGCCAGCAGGACTAGCGGGGGGAGCACAGATACGCAGTATTTT. Encoded protein: CSASRTSGGSTDTQYF.